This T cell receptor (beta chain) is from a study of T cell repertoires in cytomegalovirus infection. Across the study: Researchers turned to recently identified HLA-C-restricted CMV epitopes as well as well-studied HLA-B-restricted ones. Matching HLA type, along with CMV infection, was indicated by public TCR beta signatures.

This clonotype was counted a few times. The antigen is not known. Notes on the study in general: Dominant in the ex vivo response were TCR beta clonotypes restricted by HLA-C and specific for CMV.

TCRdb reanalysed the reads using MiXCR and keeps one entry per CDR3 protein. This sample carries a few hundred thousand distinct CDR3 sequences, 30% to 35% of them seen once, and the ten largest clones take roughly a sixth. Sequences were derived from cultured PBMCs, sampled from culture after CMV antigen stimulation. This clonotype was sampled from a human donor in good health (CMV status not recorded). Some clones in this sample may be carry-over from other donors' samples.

In DNA, the CDR3 is TGTGCCACCAGCAGAGTAGGCGGGACAACAGATACGCAGTATTTT. It translates to CATSRVGGTTDTQYF. V is TRBV15 and J is TRBJ2-3, with D perhaps matching TRBD1 or TRBD2 (6 bases each). Germline CDR1 is LNHNV and CDR2 is YYDKDF (reference sequence). V lost 1 base to trimming and J lost 3 bases, with 11 bases between them. The CDR3 length is 15 residues.